This T cell receptor beta chain was profiled in a study of CD4 T cells in relation to SARS-CoV-2 and coronaviruses. Study findings and constraints: Crossreactivity was assessed only for spike protein, not other viral proteins. Each donor contributed either pre-pandemic or post-infection samples, not both.

The unexposed donors gave CD4+ T cells in about 2011-2019, prior to COVID-19. CD4 enrichment then naive enrichment separated naive from memory CD4+ cells. Naive and memory CD4+ T cell DNA was deep-sequenced without culture. Measured with immunoSEQ multiplex PCR; TCRdb has only the in-frame clones, and not every one. Of around 65,000 clones in the sample, more than 75% were seen once. The germline V gene has CDR1 SGHTA and CDR2 FQGNSA. CDR3 length: 16 amino acids. V lost 5 bases and J lost 0, with 14 bases in between. Comment on this clone: Its antigen is not identified.

This clonotype was obtained from a human donor in good health. Source material: memory CD4+ T cells from PBMCs. The rearrangement links TRBV7-2 to TRBJ1-3; D not certain. The CDR3 sequence is CASSLSPSISGNTIYF. CDR3 coding DNA: TGTGCCAGCAGCCTAAGCCCGTCAATCTCTGGAAACACCATATATTTT. The full variable domain, with the rest looked up from reference TRBV7-2 and TRBJ1-3, is GAGVSQSPSNKVTEKGKDVELRCDPISGHTALYWYRQSLGQGLEFLIYFQGNSAPDKSGLPSDRFSAERTGGSVSTLTIQRTQQEDSAVYLCASSLSPSISGNTIYFGEGSWLTVV.